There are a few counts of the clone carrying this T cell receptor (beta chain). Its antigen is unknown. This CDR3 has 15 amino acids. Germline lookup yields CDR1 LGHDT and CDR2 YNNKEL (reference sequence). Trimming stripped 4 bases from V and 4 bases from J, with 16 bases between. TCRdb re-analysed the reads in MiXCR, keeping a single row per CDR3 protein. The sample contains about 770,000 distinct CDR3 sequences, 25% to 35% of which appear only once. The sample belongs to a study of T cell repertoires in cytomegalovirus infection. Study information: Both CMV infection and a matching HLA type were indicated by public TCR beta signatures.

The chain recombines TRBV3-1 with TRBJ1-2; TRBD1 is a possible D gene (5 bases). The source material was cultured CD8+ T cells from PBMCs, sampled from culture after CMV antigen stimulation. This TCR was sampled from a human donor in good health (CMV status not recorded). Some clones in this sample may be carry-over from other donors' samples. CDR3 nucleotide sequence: TGTGCCAGCAGCCCGGGGACCCTGAGGTCCTATGGCTACACCTTC. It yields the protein CASSPGTLRSYGYTF.